This T cell receptor beta chain is from a study of cytotoxic CD8 clonotypes in ibrutinib-treated CLL. The study's findings and limits: Public clonotypes were rare and shrank or held steady on treatment.

Here immunoSEQ multiplex PCR was the method, and the copy in TCRdb shows in-frame clones only, minus some. The data contain 200,000 to 250,000 clones, around 70% of them singletons. Between the trimmed V and J ends, which lost 1 base and 6 bases, there was a span of 16 bases. The germline CDR1 and CDR2 sequences are MNHEY and SMNVEV (reference sequence). The CDR3 is made up of 15 amino acids. Details on this clone: Its target is not known.

V usage is TRBV27 and J usage is TRBJ2-7; weak D call: TRBD2 (5 bases). The material was PBMCs, obtained after 12 months of ibrutinib treatment. The receptor was derived from a human donor with chronic lymphocytic leukemia. CDR3 protein: CASSLLGSGPREQYF. Here the CDR3 DNA reads TGTGCCAGCAGTTTATTAGGGAGTGGCCCCCGCGAGCAGTACTTC.